A single sample gave rise to the 23 T cell receptor beta chains below, sequenced in a study of T cells expressing NK-cell markers. Following a re-call of the 5' RACE reads, TCRdb has one entry per CDR3 protein and lacks DNA. In all, the sample yields approximately 22,000 distinct CDR3 sequences. The specimen was blood T cells: a sorted CD56 or NKG2C T cell subset, CD4+ or CD8+ T cells, or bulk PBMC T cells (not recorded which). The source is a man between 18 and 69 years old in good health.

The gene calls are TRBV7-2 and TRBJ1-3; TCRdb names TRBD1, which stays unverified in the absence of DNA. The CDR3 runs 16 residues. Looked up from germline, CDR1 is SGHTA and CDR2 is FQGNSA. CDR3 amino acids: CASRGDRATSGNTIYF.

The chain links TRBV6-4 to TRBJ2-1; no DNA is available, so the TRBD1 call from TCRdb remains unchecked. The germline CDR1 and CDR2 sequences are MRHNA and SNTAGT. The CDR3 is 16 residues long. The CDR3 region is CASSPKPQGAFNEQFF.

The chain combines TRBV14 with TRBJ2-1; as DNA is missing, the TRBD2 call by TCRdb cannot be tested. The CDR3 contains 14 residues. Per germline, CDR1 SGHDN and CDR2 FVKESK. CDR3 protein: CASSPRLAGNEQFF.

This rearrangement joins TRBV18 to TRBJ2-3; TCRdb returns TRBD1, unconfirmable since there is no DNA. Germline V gene sequence: CDR1 KGHSH, CDR2 LQKENI. The CDR3 is made up of 14 amino acids. CDR3 in amino acids: CASSGAWVGDTQYF.

V is TRBV7-2 and J is TRBJ2-7. In germline, CDR1 is SGHTA, CDR2 FQGNSA. CDR3 length equals 13 residues. CDR3: CASSGFQSGEQYF.

This rearrangement joins TRBV7-9 to TRBJ2-5; TCRdb names TRBD1, which stays unverified in the absence of DNA. The CDR3 extends over 14 amino acids. Germline V gene data show CDR1 as SEHNR and CDR2 as FQNEAQ (reference sequence). The CDR3 loop reads CASSLNQGKETQYF.

The chain joins TRBV2 to TRBJ1-5; TCRdb indicates TRBD1, and absent DNA this call remains unverified. The CDR3 totals 13 residues. In germline, CDR1 is SNHLY, CDR2 FYNNEI. CDR3 in amino acids: CASSVSRDQPQHF. Complete variable domain (other parts from reference TRBV2 and TRBJ1-5): EPEVTQTPSHQVTQMGQEVILRCVPISNHLYFYWYRQILGQKVEFLVSFYNNEISEKSEIFDDQFSVERPDGSNFTLKIRSTKLEDSAMYFCASSVSRDQPQHFGDGTRLSIL.

This chain joins TRBV4-1 and TRBJ2-2. Germline values: CDR1 MGHRA, CDR2 YSYEKL. The CDR3 covers 11 residues. CDR3 sequence: CASSSPGELFF.

The chain employs TRBV4-2 and TRBJ2-7; with no DNA, the TCRdb D assignment of TRBD2 cannot be verified. Looked up from germline, CDR1 is LGHNA and CDR2 is YNFKEQ. The CDR3 has 16 residues. CDR3 region: CASSQAASGVFYEQYF.

J is TRBJ1-5 and V is TRBV10-3; with no DNA, the TCRdb D assignment of TRBD1 cannot be verified. Germline V gene data show CDR1 as ENHRY and CDR2 as SYGVKD. The CDR3 runs 14 residues. The CDR3 loop reads CAISVQGGGQPQHF.

This sequence joins TRBV11-3 and TRBJ2-3. Germline loops: CDR1 SGHNT, CDR2 YENEEA. This CDR3 region has 13 residues. The CDR3 protein is CASSLSDADTQYF.

The rearrangement joins TRBV2 to TRBJ1-2; TCRdb picks TRBD1, but there is no DNA to check that call. Germline assignment: CDR1 SNHLY and CDR2 FYNNEI. The CDR3 length is 13 residues. The CDR3 sequence: CASLDRGGYGYTF.

The V and J genes are TRBV12-3 or TRBV12-4 and TRBJ2-5; the D call of TRBD2 rests on TCRdb alone, since no DNA is present to check it. CDR3 length: 15 amino acids. The CDR3 reads CASSAQGLAKETQYF.

CDR3 region: CASSQGGTGVEQYF. The rearrangement links TRBV4-2 to TRBJ2-7; checking the TCRdb D call of TRBD1 is not possible without DNA. The germline gives CDR1 LGHNA, CDR2 YNFKEQ. The CDR3 has 14 residues.

The chain employs TRBV7-2 and TRBJ1-4; TCRdb reports TRBD1, a call that lacks DNA to check it against. The CDR3 is made up of 14 amino acids. Germline-derived CDR1 and CDR2 are SGHTA and FQGNSA. CDR3 region: CASSRGQINEKLFF.

The chain recombines TRBV4-3 with TRBJ2-1; TCRdb's D gene call, TRBD2, goes unchecked for lack of DNA. This CDR3 spans 16 amino acids. Germline V gives CDR1 LGHNA, CDR2 YSLEER. CDR3 sequence reads: CASSQEPGGRYNEQFF.

V usage is TRBV30 and J usage is TRBJ2-3. Germline V gives CDR1 GTSNPN, CDR2 SVGIG (reference sequence). The CDR3 has 15 residues. The CDR3 sequence is CAWSKDQPSTDTQYF.

The chain carries TRBV6-2 or TRBV6-3 and TRBJ2-2; the TCRdb D gene call, TRBD2, has no DNA to confirm it. Germline V lookup: CDR1 MNHEY, CDR2 SVGEGT. The CDR3 extends over 17 amino acids. CDR3: CASSYWAGGVSTGELFF.

The chain recombines TRBV4-1 with TRBJ2-2; TCRdb selects TRBD2, and the lack of DNA leaves this call unchecked. Germline values: CDR1 MGHRA, CDR2 YSYEKL. The CDR3 contains 14 residues. CDR3 protein: CASYSGGNTGELFF.

The gene calls are TRBV2 and TRBJ2-3; there is no DNA to check the TCRdb D call of TRBD1. This CDR3 contains 13 residues. Germline V gene lookup returns CDR1 SNHLY and CDR2 FYNNEI. This CDR3 is CASSDGGAGTQYF.

The rearrangement uses TRBV20-1 and TRBJ2-2; TCRdb's D call, TRBD2, is unchecked because there is no DNA. Per germline, CDR1 DFQATT and CDR2 SNEGSKA (reference sequence). The CDR3 is 13 residues long. The CDR3 loop reads CSALAGEAGELFF.

This sequence joins TRBV29-1 and TRBJ2-5; TCRdb's D call, TRBD1, is unchecked because there is no DNA. This CDR3 comprises 14 residues. Germline V gene data show CDR1 as SQVTM and CDR2 as ANQGSEA. CDR3 sequence reads: CSTGTGGMRETQYF. Looking up the rest from reference TRBV29-1 and TRBJ2-5 gives the full variable domain: SAVISQKPSRDICQRGTSLTIQCQVDSQVTMMFWYRQQPGQSLTLIATANQGSEATYESGFVIDKFPISRPNLTFSTLTVSNMSPEDSSIYLCSTGTGGMRETQYFGPGTRLLVL.

This chain uses TRBV12-3 or TRBV12-4 with TRBJ2-1. The CDR3 has 14 amino acids. The CDR3: CASSFGSSYNEQFF.